The clone carrying this TCR beta chain was seen just once. As yet, its antigen is unknown. Some clones are missing from TCRdb's copy, which holds only in-frame ones; the method was immunoSEQ multiplex PCR. The sample has hundreds of thousands of clones, 86% seen once. This entry comes from a study of cytomegalovirus exposure and HLA in healthy donors. Study-wide results and caveats: Associated with cytomegalovirus, according to the listing, were 150 to 200 TCR beta chains.

The sequenced material came from PBMCs. This sequence originates from a woman aged 18-29 years in good health and CMV-seronegative.

The CDR3 sequence: CSCLSGGSYEQYF. CDR3 nucleotide sequence: TGCAGCTGTCTTTCGGGGGGGTCCTACGAGCAGTACTTC. The gene calls are TRBV29-1 and TRBJ2-7; TRBD2 matches at 8 bases. This CDR3 has 13 amino acids. Trimming at V came to 8 bases and at J to 1 base, leaving 7 bases not matched to a gene. CDR1 and CDR2 from the germline V gene are SQVTM and ANQGSEA.